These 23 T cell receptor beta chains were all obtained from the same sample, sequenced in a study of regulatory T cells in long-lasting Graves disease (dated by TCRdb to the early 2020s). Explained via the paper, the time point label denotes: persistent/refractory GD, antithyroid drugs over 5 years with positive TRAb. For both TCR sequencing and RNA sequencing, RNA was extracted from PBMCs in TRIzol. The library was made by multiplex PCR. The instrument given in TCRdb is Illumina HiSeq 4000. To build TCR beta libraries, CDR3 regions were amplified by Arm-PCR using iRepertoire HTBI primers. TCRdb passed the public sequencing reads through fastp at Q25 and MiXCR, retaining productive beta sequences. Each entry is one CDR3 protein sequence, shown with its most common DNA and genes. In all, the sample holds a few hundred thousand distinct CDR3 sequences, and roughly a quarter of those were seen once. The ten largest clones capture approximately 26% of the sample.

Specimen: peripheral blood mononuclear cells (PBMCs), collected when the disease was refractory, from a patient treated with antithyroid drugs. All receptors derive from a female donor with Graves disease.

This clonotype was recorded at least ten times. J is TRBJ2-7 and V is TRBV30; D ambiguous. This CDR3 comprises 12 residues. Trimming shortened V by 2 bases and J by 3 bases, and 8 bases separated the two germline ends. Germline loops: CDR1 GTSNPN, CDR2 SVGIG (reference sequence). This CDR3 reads CAWSRGDYEQYF. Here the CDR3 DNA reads TGTGCCTGGAGTCGCGGAGACTACGAGCAGTACTTC.

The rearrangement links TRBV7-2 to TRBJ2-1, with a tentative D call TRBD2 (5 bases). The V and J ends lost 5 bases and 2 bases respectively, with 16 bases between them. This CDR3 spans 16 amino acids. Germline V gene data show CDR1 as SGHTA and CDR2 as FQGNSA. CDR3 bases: TGTGCCAGCAGCCCGCGAGGACTCGCTACCTACAATGAGCAGTTCTTC. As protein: CASSPRGLATYNEQFF.

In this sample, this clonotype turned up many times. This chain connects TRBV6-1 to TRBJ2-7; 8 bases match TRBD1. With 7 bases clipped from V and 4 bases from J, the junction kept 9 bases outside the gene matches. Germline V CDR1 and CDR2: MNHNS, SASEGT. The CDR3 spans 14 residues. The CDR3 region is CASNTGGFFYEQYF. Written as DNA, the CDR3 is TGTGCCAGCAACACAGGGGGATTTTTTTACGAGCAGTACTTC.

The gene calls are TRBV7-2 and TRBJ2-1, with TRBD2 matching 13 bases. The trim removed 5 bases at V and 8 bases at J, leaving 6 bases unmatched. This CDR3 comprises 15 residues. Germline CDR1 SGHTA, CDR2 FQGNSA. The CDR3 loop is CASSRTSGSLYEQFF. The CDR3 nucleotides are TGTGCCAGCAGCCGGACTAGCGGGAGTCTCTATGAGCAGTTCTTC.

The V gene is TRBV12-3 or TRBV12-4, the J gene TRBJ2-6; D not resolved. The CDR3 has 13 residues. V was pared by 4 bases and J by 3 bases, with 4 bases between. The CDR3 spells CASSSIGANVLTF. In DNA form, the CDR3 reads TGTGCCAGCAGTTCGATTGGGGCCAACGTCCTGACTTTC.

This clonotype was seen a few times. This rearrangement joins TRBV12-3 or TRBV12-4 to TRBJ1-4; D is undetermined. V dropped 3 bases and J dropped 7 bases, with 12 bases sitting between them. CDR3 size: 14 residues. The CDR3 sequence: CASSFVGEAEKLFF. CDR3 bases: TGTGCCAGCAGTTTCGTTGGGGAGGCTGAAAAACTGTTTTTT.

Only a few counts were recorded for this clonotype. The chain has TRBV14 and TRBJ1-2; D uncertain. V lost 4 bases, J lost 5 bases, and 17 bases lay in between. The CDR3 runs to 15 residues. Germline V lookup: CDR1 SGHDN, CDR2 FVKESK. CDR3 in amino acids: CASSRENRHPYGYTF. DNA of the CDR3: TGTGCCAGCAGCCGAGAGAATAGGCACCCTTATGGCTACACCTTC.

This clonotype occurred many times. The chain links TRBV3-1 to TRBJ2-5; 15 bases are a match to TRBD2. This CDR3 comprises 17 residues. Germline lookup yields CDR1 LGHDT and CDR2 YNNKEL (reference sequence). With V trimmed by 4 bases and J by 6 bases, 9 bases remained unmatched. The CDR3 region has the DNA TGTGCCAGCAGCCCCCGGACTAGCGGGAGGGCCGGACAGACCCAGTACTTC. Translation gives CASSPRTSGRAGQTQYF.

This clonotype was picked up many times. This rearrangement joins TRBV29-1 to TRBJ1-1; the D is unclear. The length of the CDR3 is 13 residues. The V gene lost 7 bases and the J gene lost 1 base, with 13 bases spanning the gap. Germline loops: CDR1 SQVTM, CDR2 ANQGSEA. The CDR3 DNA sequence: TGCAGCGCCGTAACAGATGAGAACACTGAAGCTTTCTTT. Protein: CSAVTDENTEAFF. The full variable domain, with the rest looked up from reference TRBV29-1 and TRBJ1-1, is SAVISQKPSRDICQRGTSLTIQCQVDSQVTMMFWYRQQPGQSLTLIATANQGSEATYESGFVIDKFPISRPNLTFSTLTVSNMSPEDSSIYLCSAVTDENTEAFFGQGTRLTVV.

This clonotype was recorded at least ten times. CDR3 protein: CASRGSGKPEAFF. The CDR3 DNA reads TGTGCCAGCAGGGGGTCAGGGAAGCCTGAAGCTTTCTTT. The chain combines TRBV5-5 with TRBJ1-1; weak D call: TRBD1 (5 bases). The germline V gene has CDR1 SGHKS and CDR2 YYEKEE (reference sequence). The length of the CDR3 is 13 residues. Trimming shortened V by 5 bases and J by 6 bases, and 14 bases separated the two germline ends.

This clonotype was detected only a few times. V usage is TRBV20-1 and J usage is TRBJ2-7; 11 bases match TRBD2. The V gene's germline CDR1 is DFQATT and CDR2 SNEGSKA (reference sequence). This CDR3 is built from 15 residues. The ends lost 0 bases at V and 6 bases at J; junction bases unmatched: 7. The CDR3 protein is CSARDSGRAQSEQYF. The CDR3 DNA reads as TGCAGTGCTAGAGATAGCGGGAGGGCCCAAAGCGAGCAGTACTTC.

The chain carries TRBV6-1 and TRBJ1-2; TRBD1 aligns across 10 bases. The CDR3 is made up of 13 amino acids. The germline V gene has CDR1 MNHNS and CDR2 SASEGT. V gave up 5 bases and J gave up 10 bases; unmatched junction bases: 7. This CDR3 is CASSTDRGLSYTF. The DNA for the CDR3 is TGTGCCAGCAGTACCGACAGGGGGCTCTCCTACACCTTC.

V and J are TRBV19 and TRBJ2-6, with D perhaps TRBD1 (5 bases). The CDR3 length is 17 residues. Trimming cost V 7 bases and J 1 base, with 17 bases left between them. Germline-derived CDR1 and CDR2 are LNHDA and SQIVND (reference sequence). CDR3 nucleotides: TGTGCCAGTACCAAAGGGGCAGGGCGATCTGGGGCCAACGTCCTGACTTTC. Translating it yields CASTKGAGRSGANVLTF.

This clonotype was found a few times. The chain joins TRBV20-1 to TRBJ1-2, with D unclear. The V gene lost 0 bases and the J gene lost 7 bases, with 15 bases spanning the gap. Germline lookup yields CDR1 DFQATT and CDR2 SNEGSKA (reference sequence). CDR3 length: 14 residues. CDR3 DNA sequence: TGCAGTGCTAGAGAGGGGTCCTGGGAGAGTGGCTACACCTTC. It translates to CSAREGSWESGYTF.

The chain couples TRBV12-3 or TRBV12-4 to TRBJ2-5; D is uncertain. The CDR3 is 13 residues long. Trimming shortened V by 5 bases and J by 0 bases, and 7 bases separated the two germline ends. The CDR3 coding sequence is TGTGCCAGCAGTAAATTTAACCAAGAGACCCAGTACTTC. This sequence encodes CASSKFNQETQYF.

The CDR3 region is CSALDTRTGSSGNTIYF. The DNA of the CDR3 is TGCAGTGCTCTCGACACCCGCACCGGTAGCTCTGGAAACACCATATATTTT. The chain links TRBV20-1 to TRBJ1-3; no definite D call. Germline V gene sequence: CDR1 DFQATT, CDR2 SNEGSKA (reference sequence). The CDR3 consists of 17 residues. Trimming took off 5 bases at V and 0 bases at J, with 20 bases between the two ends.

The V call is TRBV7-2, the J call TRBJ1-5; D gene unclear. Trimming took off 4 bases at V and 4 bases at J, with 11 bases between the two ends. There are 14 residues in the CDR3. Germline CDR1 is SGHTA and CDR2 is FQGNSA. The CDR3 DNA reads TGTGCCAGCAGCTACAACCAGTTAAATCAGCCCCAGCATTTT. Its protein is CASSYNQLNQPQHF.

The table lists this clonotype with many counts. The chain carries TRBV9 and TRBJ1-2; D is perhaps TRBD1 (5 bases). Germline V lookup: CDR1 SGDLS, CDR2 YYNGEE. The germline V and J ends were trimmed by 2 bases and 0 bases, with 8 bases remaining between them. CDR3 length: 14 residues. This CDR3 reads CASSVGGANYGYTF. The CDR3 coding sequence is TGTGCCAGCAGCGTTGGGGGAGCTAACTATGGCTACACCTTC.

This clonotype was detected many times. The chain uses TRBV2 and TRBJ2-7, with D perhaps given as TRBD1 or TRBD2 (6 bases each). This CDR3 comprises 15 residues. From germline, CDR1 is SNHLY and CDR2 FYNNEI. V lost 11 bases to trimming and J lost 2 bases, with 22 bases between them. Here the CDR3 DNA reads TGTGCCGTGTCGGAGGGACAACGGATTCCCTACGAGCAGTACTTC. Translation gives CAVSEGQRIPYEQYF.

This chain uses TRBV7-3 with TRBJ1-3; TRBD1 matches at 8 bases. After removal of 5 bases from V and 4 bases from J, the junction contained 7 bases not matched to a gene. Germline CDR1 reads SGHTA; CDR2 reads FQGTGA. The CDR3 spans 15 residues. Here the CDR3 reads CASSIDRGPGNTIYF. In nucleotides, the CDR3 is TGTGCCAGCAGCATAGACAGGGGACCGGGAAACACCATATATTTT.

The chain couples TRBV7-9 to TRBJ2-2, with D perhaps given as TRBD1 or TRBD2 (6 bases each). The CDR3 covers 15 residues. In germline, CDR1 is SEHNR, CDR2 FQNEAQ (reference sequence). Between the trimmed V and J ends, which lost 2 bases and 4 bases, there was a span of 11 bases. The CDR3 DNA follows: TGTGCCAGCAGCTTACGGGGGCCGGGCACCGGGGAGCTGTTTTTT. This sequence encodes CASSLRGPGTGELFF.

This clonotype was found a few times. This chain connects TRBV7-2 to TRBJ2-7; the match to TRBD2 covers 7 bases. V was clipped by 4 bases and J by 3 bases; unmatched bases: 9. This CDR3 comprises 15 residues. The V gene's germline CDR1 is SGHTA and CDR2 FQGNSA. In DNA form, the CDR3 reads TGTGCCAGCAGCTCGGACGGGACTACAAACTACGAGCAGTACTTC. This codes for CASSSDGTTNYEQYF. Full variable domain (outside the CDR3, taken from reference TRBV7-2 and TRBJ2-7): GAGVSQSPSNKVTEKGKDVELRCDPISGHTALYWYRQSLGQGLEFLIYFQGNSAPDKSGLPSDRFSAERTGGSVSTLTIQRTQQEDSAVYLCASSSDGTTNYEQYFGPGTRLTVT.

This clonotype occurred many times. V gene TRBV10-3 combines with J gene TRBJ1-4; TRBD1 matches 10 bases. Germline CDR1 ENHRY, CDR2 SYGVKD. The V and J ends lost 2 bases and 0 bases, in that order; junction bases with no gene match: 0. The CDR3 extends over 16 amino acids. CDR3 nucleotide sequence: TGTGCCATCAGTGAGGGGACAGGGGCAACTAATGAAAAACTGTTTTTT. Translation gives CAISEGTGATNEKLFF.